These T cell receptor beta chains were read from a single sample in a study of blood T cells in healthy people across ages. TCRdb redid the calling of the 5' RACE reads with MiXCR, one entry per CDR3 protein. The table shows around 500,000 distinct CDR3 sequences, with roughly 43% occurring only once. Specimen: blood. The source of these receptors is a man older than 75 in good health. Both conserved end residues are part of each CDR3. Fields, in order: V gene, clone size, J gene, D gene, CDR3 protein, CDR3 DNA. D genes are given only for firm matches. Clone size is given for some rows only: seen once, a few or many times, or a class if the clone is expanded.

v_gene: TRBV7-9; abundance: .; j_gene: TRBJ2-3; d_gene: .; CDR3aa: CASSLELGRGTDTQYF; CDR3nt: TGTGCCAGCAGCTTAGAGCTGGGCAGGGGCACAGATACGCAGTATTTT
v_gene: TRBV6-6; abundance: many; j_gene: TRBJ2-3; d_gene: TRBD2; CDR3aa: CASSVTSGRGPDTQYF; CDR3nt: TGTGCCAGCAGCGTCACTAGCGGGAGAGGGCCAGATACGCAGTATTTT
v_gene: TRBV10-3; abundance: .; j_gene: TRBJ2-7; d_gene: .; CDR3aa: CAISDKATGGVEQYF; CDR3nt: TGTGCCATCAGTGACAAGGCGACAGGTGGGGTCGAGCAGTACTTC
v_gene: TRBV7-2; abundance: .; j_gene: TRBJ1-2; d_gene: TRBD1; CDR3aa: CASSIQQGAYYGYTF; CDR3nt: TGTGCCAGCAGCATCCAACAGGGGGCGTACTATGGCTACACCTTC
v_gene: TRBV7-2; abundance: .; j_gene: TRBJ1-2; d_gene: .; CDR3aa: CASSQDRNLGYTF; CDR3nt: TGTGCCAGCAGCCAAGACAGAAACTTAGGCTACACCTTC
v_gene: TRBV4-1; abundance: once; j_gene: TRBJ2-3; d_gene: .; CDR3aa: CASSQVWQGADTQYF; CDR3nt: TGCGCCAGCAGCCAAGTATGGCAGGGCGCAGATACGCAGTATTTT
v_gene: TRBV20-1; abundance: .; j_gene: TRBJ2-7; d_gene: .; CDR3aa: CSATYTSFSYEQYF; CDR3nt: TGCAGTGCTACCTATACTAGTTTTTCCTACGAGCAGTACTTC
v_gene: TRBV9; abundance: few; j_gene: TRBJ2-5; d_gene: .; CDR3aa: CASSVSPQETQYF; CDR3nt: TGTGCCAGCAGCGTAAGCCCACAAGAGACCCAGTACTTC
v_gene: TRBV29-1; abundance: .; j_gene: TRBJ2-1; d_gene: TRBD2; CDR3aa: CATGLAGNEQFF; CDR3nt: TGCGCGACAGGACTAGCCGGCAATGAGCAGTTCTTC
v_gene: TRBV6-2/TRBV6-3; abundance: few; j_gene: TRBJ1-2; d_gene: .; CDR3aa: CASKEGNYGYTF; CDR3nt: TGTGCCAGCAAGGAGGGAAACTATGGCTACACCTTC
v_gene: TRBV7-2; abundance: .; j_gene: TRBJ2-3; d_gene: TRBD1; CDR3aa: CASSFYGQGASDTQYF; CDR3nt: TGTGCCAGCAGCTTCTACGGACAGGGGGCATCAGATACGCAGTATTTT
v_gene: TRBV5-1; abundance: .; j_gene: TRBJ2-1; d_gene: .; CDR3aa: CASSLERSYNEQFF; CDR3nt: TGCGCCAGCAGCTTGGAGCGGAGCTACAATGAGCAGTTCTTC
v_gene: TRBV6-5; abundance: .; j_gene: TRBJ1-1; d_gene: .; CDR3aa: CASRDGITEAFF; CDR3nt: TGTGCCAGCCGGGACGGAATCACTGAAGCTTTCTTT
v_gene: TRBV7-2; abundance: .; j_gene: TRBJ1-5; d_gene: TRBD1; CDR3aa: CASSPLRQGMNQPQHF; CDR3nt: TGTGCCAGCAGCCCCCTTAGACAGGGTATGAATCAGCCCCAGCATTTT
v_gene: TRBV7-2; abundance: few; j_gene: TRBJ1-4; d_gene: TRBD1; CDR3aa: CASSLPNWTGGGEKLFF; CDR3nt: TGTGCCAGCAGCTTACCGAACTGGACAGGGGGGGGTGAAAAACTGTTTTTT
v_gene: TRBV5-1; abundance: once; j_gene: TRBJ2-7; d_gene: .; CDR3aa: CASSSLAGHPGSYNEQYF; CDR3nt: TGCGCCAGCAGCTCACTGGCGGGACACCCAGGCTCCTACAATGAGCAGTACTTC
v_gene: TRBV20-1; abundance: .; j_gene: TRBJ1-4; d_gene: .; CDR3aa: CSASLQGHEKLFF; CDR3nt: TGCAGTGCTAGTCTTCAGGGCCATGAAAAACTGTTTTTT
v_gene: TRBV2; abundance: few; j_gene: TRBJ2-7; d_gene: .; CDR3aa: CASSETPTYEQYF; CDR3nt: TGTGCCAGCAGTGAGACACCGACCTACGAGCAGTACTTC
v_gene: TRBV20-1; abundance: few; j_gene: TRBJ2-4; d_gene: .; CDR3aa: CSAPLHIQYF; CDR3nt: TGCAGTGCCCCCTTGCACATTCAGTACTTC
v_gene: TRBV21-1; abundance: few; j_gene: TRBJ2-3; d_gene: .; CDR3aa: CASSKAPRLTDTQYF; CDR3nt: TGTGCCAGCAGCAAAGCTCCTAGACTCACAGATACGCAGTATTTT
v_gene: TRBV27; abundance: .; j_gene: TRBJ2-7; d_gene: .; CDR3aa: CASSLSARGYEQYF; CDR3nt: TGTGCCAGCAGTTTAAGCGCCAGGGGCTACGAGCAGTACTTC
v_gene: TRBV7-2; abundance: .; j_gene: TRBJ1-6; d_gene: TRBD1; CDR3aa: CASSLGGQHNSPLHF; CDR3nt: TGTGCCAGCAGCTTAGGGGGACAGCATAATTCACCCCTCCACTTT
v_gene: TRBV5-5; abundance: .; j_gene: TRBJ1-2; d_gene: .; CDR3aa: CASSLDTVYGYTF; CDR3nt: TGTGCCAGCAGCTTGGATACAGTCTATGGCTACACCTTC
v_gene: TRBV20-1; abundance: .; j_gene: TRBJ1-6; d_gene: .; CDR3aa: CSARGANSPLHF; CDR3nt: TGCAGTGCTAGGGGAGCTAATTCACCCCTCCACTTT
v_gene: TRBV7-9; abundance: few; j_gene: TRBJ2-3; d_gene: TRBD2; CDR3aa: CASSSTSVDTQYF; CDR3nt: TGTGCCAGCAGCTCGACTAGCGTAGATACGCAGTATTTT
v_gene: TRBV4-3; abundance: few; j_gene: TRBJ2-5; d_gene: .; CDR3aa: CASSQELGPPVMAQYF; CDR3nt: TGCGCCAGCAGCCAAGAGTTGGGCCCCCCGGTAATGGCCCAGTACTTC